This entry describes one T cell receptor (beta chain). With 60 Vbeta and 13 Jbeta primers, the PCR was carried out. Only in-frame clones appear in the TCRdb table, and some are missing; sequencing was by immunoSEQ multiplex PCR. The table records over 100,000 clones, about a tenth of them present only once. These data belong to a study of cytomegalovirus exposure and HLA in healthy donors. V was pared by 7 bases and J by 4 bases, with 7 bases of the junction left unmatched. Germline V CDR1 and CDR2: GTSNPN, SVGIG (reference sequence). The CDR3 consists of 13 residues. The TCR was taken from a man in his forties or fifties in good health and CMV-seropositive. Sequenced material: PBMCs. The chain combines TRBV30 with TRBJ2-3; TRBD1 agrees at 8 bases. This CDR3 reads CASQGVGSDTQYF. CDR3 sequence (DNA): TGTGCCTCACAGGGGGTTGGGTCAGATACGCAGTATTTT.